A single sample is the source of the 25 T cell receptor beta chains below, sequenced in a study of blood T cell repertoires in COVID-19. Some clones are missing from TCRdb's copy, which holds only in-frame ones; the method was immunoSEQ multiplex PCR. The data hold about 250,000 clones, with just over 85% observed a single time. Sequencing was performed on peripheral blood. These receptors came from a man older than 75 with acute or convalescent COVID-19.

This chain joins TRBV7-2 and TRBJ1-3, with D maybe TRBD1 (6 bases). In germline, CDR1 is SGHTA, CDR2 FQGNSA. The CDR3 has 15 amino acids. V was shortened by 6 bases and J by 0 bases, with 12 bases between the two germline ends. The CDR3 protein is CASSSRQVSGNTIYF. The CDR3 DNA follows: TGTGCCAGCAGTTCAAGACAGGTCTCTGGAAACACCATATATTTT.

The chain couples TRBV29-1 to TRBJ2-1; the D gene is possibly TRBD2 (6 bases). V was trimmed by 4 bases and J by 6 bases, leaving 13 bases between them. The CDR3 is 13 amino acids. Germline assignment: CDR1 SQVTM and CDR2 ANQGSEA. In DNA, the CDR3 is TGCAGCGTTGCCCTTACTAGCCTCAATGAGCAGTTCTTC. The encoded protein is CSVALTSLNEQFF.

The V and J genes are TRBV6-1 and TRBJ1-1, with D uncertain. CDR1 and CDR2 (germline): MNHNS, SASEGT. The V gene lost 6 bases and the J gene lost 0 bases, with 14 bases spanning the gap. This CDR3 contains 15 residues. Here the CDR3 DNA reads TGTGCCAGCAGACCGGCTGGGCCTGTGAACACTGAAGCTTTCTTT. Translated: CASRPAGPVNTEAFF.

V is TRBV6-6 and J is TRBJ1-5; D is ambiguous. CDR3 length: 14 amino acids. CDR1 and CDR2 from the germline V gene are MNHNY and SVGAGI (reference sequence). The germline V and J ends were trimmed by 7 bases and 4 bases, with 14 bases remaining between them. In DNA, the CDR3 is TGTGCCAGCACCCTGGGAGATACTAATCAGCCCCAGCATTTT. Amino acids: CASTLGDTNQPQHF.

J is TRBJ1-1 and V is TRBV5-1, with D tentatively TRBD1 (6 bases). The V and J ends lost 0 bases and 4 bases respectively, with 10 bases between them. The CDR3 has 14 residues. Germline values: CDR1 SGHRS, CDR2 YFSETQ. CDR3 in amino acids: CASSLGTASTEAFF. DNA for the CDR3: TGCGCCAGCAGCTTGGGGACAGCGTCCACTGAAGCTTTCTTT.

The chain employs TRBV19 and TRBJ1-1, with D possibly being TRBD1 (6 bases). V was shortened by 7 bases and J by 2 bases, with 14 bases between the two germline ends. Looked up from germline, CDR1 is LNHDA and CDR2 is SQIVND (reference sequence). The CDR3 sequence is 14 residues long. CDR3 sequence (DNA): TGTGCCAGTACTGATATTGGGGGCAACACTGAAGCTTTCTTT. Translation gives CASTDIGGNTEAFF.

The rearrangement uses TRBV5-4 and TRBJ2-5; 8 bases match TRBD2. The V and J ends lost 0 bases and 1 base, in that order; junction bases with no gene match: 2. This CDR3 has 15 residues. Germline loops: CDR1 SGHNT, CDR2 YYREEE (reference sequence). Here the CDR3 reads CASSLGRGVQETQYF. CDR3 bases: TGTGCCAGCAGCTTGGGGCGGGGGGTCCAAGAGACCCAGTACTTC.

A remark on this clone: At the DNA level, this CDR3 is encoded by other sequences in the same sample as well. This chain uses TRBV7-2 with TRBJ2-5, with 7 bases that match TRBD2. Germline V gene lookup returns CDR1 SGHTA and CDR2 FQGNSA. Trimming cost V 3 bases and J 2 bases; bases outside gene matches: 3. CDR3 length: 14 residues. Here the CDR3 reads CASSLGGTQETQYF. CDR3 DNA sequence: TGTGCCAGCAGCTTGGGAGGGACGCAAGAGACCCAGTACTTC.

The V and J genes are TRBV5-4 and TRBJ1-2, with 11 bases identical to TRBD1. The CDR3 extends over 15 amino acids. Germline lookup yields CDR1 SGHNT and CDR2 YYREEE (reference sequence). The trim removed 5 bases at V and 2 bases at J, leaving 5 bases unmatched. The CDR3 reads CASRAGTGGNYGYTF. In DNA, the CDR3 is TGTGCCAGCAGGGCCGGGACAGGGGGAAACTATGGCTACACCTTC.

The chain recombines TRBV7-9 with TRBJ2-1; D not certain. This CDR3 contains 14 residues. Germline V gene lookup returns CDR1 SEHNR and CDR2 FQNEAQ (reference sequence). V was pared by 2 bases and J by 0 bases, with 5 bases between. CDR3 sequence reads: CASSLSSSYNEQFF. For the CDR3, the DNA is TGTGCCAGCAGCTTATCTTCCTCCTACAATGAGCAGTTCTTC.

The CDR3 bases are TGTGCCAGCAGCAGAGGACAGGGAAATGGTTACGAGCAGTACTTC. Its protein is CASSRGQGNGYEQYF. The V call is TRBV7-9, the J call TRBJ2-7; TRBD1 matches 8 bases. Germline V gives CDR1 SEHNR, CDR2 FQNEAQ (reference sequence). The CDR3 spans 15 residues. The J segment lost 4 bases and the V segment lost 5 bases, leaving 10 bases of the junction unmatched. The whole variable domain, filled in from reference TRBV7-9 and TRBJ2-7, reads DTGVSQNPRHKITKRGQNVTFRCDPISEHNRLYWYRQTLGQGPEFLTYFQNEAQLEKSRLLSDRFSAERPKGSFSTLEIQRTEQGDSAMYLCASSRGQGNGYEQYFGPGTRLTVT.

This clone was recorded only once. The chain carries TRBV4-2 and TRBJ2-1; 13 bases match TRBD2. CDR1 LGHNA and CDR2 YNFKEQ come from the germline V gene. The CDR3 has 14 residues. V lost 4 bases, J lost 8 bases, and 2 bases stayed unmatched. The CDR3: CASSPGLAGYEQFF. Written as DNA, the CDR3 is TGTGCCAGCAGCCCGGGACTAGCGGGGTATGAGCAGTTCTTC.

The V gene is TRBV5-8, the J gene TRBJ1-1; perhaps TRBD1 as D (5 bases). From germline, CDR1 is SGHTS and CDR2 YDEGEE. There are 14 residues in the CDR3. V lost 2 bases, J lost 5 bases, and 13 bases lay in between. CDR3 amino acids: CASSFSGGLTEAFF. The CDR3, as DNA: TGTGCCAGCAGCTTCTCCGGGGGGTTAACTGAAGCTTTCTTT.

The chain uses TRBV19 and TRBJ2-1, with D tentatively TRBD2 (6 bases). Germline V CDR1 and CDR2: LNHDA, SQIVND (reference sequence). The CDR3 consists of 18 residues. V was clipped by 1 base and J by 3 bases, with 19 bases between them. The DNA for the CDR3 is TGTGCCAGTAGTATAGCCCCCGGGAGTCCGGGCCACTACAATGAGCAGTTCTTC. Its protein is CASSIAPGSPGHYNEQFF.

The gene calls are TRBV7-2 and TRBJ2-5, with 10 bases that match TRBD1. V shed 2 bases and J 4 bases; nucleotides not matched to a gene: 7. The CDR3 loop spans 16 amino acids. Looked up from germline, CDR1 is SGHTA and CDR2 is FQGNSA. This CDR3 is CASSLTGTGVGETQYF. The CDR3 coding sequence is TGTGCCAGCAGCTTAACCGGGACAGGGGTAGGAGAGACCCAGTACTTC.

Only one count was recorded for this clone. V is TRBV12-3 or TRBV12-4 and J is TRBJ1-1, with D tentatively TRBD1 (6 bases). The CDR3 has 13 amino acids. Trimming shortened V by 7 bases and J by 1 base, and 10 bases separated the two germline ends. The chain's CDR3 is CASTWTANTEAFF. In DNA, the CDR3 is TGTGCCAGCACCTGGACAGCGAACACTGAAGCTTTCTTT.

The chain couples TRBV11-3 to TRBJ1-1; D uncertain. The length of the CDR3 is 15 residues. V was pared by 1 base and J by 5 bases, with 14 bases between. Germline loops: CDR1 SGHNT, CDR2 YENEEA. CDR3 in DNA: TGTGCCAGCAGCTTAGGAAATTTGCCGGGGACTGAAGCTTTCTTT. Encoded protein: CASSLGNLPGTEAFF.

The DNA for the CDR3 is TGCAGCGCCCAAGGGGGGGCGAACTATGGCTACACCTTC. Protein product: CSAQGGANYGYTF. V gene TRBV29-1 combines with J gene TRBJ1-2, with D maybe TRBD1 (6 bases). V lost 7 bases and J lost 2, with 14 bases in between. Germline V gives CDR1 SQVTM, CDR2 ANQGSEA. This CDR3 contains 13 residues.

V and J are TRBV7-9 and TRBJ2-1; 10 bases are a match to TRBD1. There are 15 residues in the CDR3. Trimming cost V 4 bases and J 6 bases; bases outside gene matches: 6. Germline CDR1 and CDR2: SEHNR and FQNEAQ (reference sequence). CDR3 sequence reads: CASSSRTGGGNEQFF. Here the CDR3 DNA reads TGTGCCAGCAGCTCCCGGACAGGGGGGGGCAATGAGCAGTTCTTC. The full variable domain, in which reference TRBV7-9 and TRBJ2-1 provide the parts outside the CDR3, is DTGVSQNPRHKITKRGQNVTFRCDPISEHNRLYWYRQTLGQGPEFLTYFQNEAQLEKSRLLSDRFSAERPKGSFSTLEIQRTEQGDSAMYLCASSSRTGGGNEQFFGPGTRLTVL.

V gene TRBV21-1 combines with J gene TRBJ1-4; the D segment call TRBD1 is taken from the table without a DNA check. TRBV21-1 is noted as a pseudogene. The length of the CDR3 is 14 residues. This chain's CDR3 is CASSKGDTDEKLFF. CDR3 sequence (DNA): TGTGCCAGCAGCAAAGGGGACACCGATGAAAAACTGTTTTTT.

The chain has TRBV5-6 and TRBJ2-2; 8 positions match TRBD1. Germline loops: CDR1 SGHDT, CDR2 YYEEEE. This CDR3 has 16 amino acids. V dropped 1 base and J dropped 4; count of bases not matched to a gene: 6. In DNA, the CDR3 is TGTGCCAGCAGCTTGTCAACAGGGGGACTCACCGGGGAGCTGTTTTTT. Residues: CASSLSTGGLTGELFF. The full variable domain, with the rest looked up from reference TRBV5-6 and TRBJ2-2, is DAGVTQSPTHLIKTRGQQVTLRCSPKSGHDTVSWYQQALGQGPQFIFQYYEEEERQRGNFPDRFSGHQFPNYSSELNVNALLLGDSALYLCASSLSTGGLTGELFFGEGSRLTVL.

This clone was recorded a few times. The chain links TRBV11-3 to TRBJ2-2; D not certain. The V and J ends lost 3 bases and 6 bases respectively, with 5 bases between them. The germline V gene encodes CDR1 SGHNT and CDR2 YENEEA. The CDR3 loop spans 12 amino acids. CDR3 loop: CASSLSSGELFF. CDR3 bases: TGTGCCAGCAGCTTGAGCTCCGGGGAGCTGTTTTTT.

The chain uses TRBV24-1 and TRBJ2-5, with 7 bases identical to TRBD1. The V segment lost 4 bases and the J segment 5 bases; nucleotides outside the gene matches: 12. Germline lookup yields CDR1 KGHDR and CDR2 SFDVKD. The CDR3 extends over 16 amino acids. CDR3 nucleotide sequence: TGTGCCACCAGTGACGGGACAGTTTTCGGTATCGAGACCCAGTACTTC. It encodes CATSDGTVFGIETQYF.

As for this clone: Other DNA variants within this sample encode the same CDR3. V and J are TRBV7-9 and TRBJ1-4, with TRBD1 matching over 10 bases. The CDR3 spans 16 residues. The V gene end was trimmed by 5 bases and the J gene end by 0 bases; junction bases not matched to a gene: 3. The germline V gene has CDR1 SEHNR and CDR2 FQNEAQ (reference sequence). CDR3 in DNA: TGTGCCAGCAGCCGCGGGACAGGGGCAACTAATGAAAAACTGTTTTTT. Amino acids: CASSRGTGATNEKLFF.

This clone was detected only once. The V gene is TRBV27, the J gene TRBJ2-1; 8 bases are shared with TRBD2. The CDR3 runs to 16 residues. V was clipped by 5 bases and J by 1 base; unmatched bases: 7. Germline loops: CDR1 MNHEY, CDR2 SMNVEV (reference sequence). The CDR3 nucleotides are TGTGCCAGCAGTCCCAGGCGGGGGGAATCCTACAATGAGCAGTTCTTC. The encoded protein is CASSPRRGESYNEQFF.